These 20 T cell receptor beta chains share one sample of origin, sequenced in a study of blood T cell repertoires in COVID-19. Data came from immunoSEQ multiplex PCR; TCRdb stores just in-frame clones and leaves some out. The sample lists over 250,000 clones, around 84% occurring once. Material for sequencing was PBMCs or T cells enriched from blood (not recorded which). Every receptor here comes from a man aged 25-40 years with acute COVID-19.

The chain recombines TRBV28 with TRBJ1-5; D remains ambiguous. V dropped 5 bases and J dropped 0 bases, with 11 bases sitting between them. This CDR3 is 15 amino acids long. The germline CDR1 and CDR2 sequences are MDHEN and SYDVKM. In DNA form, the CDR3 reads TGTGCCAGCAGTACCATGAGATATAGCAATCAGCCCCAGCATTTT. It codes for CASSTMRYSNQPQHF.

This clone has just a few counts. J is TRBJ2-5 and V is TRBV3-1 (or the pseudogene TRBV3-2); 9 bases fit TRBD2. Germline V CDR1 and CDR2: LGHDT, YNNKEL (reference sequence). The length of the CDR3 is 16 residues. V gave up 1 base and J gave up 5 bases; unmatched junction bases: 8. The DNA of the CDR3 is TGTGCCAGCAGCCAAGGCCGCGGGGGGGGCGTTGAGACCCAGTACTTC. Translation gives CASSQGRGGGVETQYF.

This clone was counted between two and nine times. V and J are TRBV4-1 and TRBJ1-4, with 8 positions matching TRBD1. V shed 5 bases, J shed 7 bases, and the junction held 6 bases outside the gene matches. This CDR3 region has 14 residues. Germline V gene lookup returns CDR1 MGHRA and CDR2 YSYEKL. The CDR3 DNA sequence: TGCGCCAGCAGCGGCGGCAGGGGGCCTGAAAAACTGTTTTTT. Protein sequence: CASSGGRGPEKLFF.

The CDR3 loop reads CASAPGGGGYYFYNEQFF. Written as DNA, the CDR3 is TGTGCTAGTGCCCCGGGTGGGGGGGGCTATTATTTCTACAATGAGCAGTTCTTC. The chain couples TRBV12-5 to TRBJ2-1; D may be TRBD2 (7 bases). V was pared by 7 bases and J by 3 bases, with 25 bases between. The CDR3 length is 18 residues. Per the germline V gene, CDR1 is LGHNT and CDR2 is FRNRAP.

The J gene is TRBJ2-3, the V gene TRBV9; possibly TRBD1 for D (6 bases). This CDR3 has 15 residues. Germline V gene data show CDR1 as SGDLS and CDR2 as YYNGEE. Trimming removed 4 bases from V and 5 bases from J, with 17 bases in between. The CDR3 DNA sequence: TGTGCCAGCAGCCAACAGGGTGCCCCAAGAGATACGCAGTATTTT. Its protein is CASSQQGAPRDTQYF.

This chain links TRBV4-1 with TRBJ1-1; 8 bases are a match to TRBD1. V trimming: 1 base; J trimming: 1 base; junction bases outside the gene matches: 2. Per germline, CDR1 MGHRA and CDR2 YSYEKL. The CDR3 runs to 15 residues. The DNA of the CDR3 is TGCGCCAGCAGCCAAGTAACAGGGGGGAACACTGAAGCTTTCTTT. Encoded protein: CASSQVTGGNTEAFF.

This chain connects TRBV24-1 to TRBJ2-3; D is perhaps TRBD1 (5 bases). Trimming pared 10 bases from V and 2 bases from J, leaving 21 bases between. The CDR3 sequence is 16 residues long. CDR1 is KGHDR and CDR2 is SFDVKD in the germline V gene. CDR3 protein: CATRGPGLNSTDTQYF. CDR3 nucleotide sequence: TGTGCCACGCGTGGTCCAGGGCTAAACTCCACAGATACGCAGTATTTT.

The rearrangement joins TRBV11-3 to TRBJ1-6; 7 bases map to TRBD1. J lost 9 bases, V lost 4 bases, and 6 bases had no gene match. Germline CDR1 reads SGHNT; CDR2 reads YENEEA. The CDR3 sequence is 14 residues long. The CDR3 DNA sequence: TGTGCCAGCAGCTCCGACAGGGCCGGTTCACCCCTCCACTTT. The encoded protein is CASSSDRAGSPLHF.

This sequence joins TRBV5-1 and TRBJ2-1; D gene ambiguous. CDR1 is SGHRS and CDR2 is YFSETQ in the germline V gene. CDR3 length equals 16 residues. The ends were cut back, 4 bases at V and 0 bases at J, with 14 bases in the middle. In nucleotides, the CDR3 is TGCGCCAGCAGCCGCGGAGAGGTAAACTCCTACAATGAGCAGTTCTTC. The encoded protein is CASSRGEVNSYNEQFF. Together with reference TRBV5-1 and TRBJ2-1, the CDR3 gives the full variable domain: KAGVTQTPRYLIKTRGQQVTLSCSPISGHRSVSWYQQTPGQGLQFLFEYFSETQRNKGNFPGRFSGRQFSNSRSEMNVSTLELGDSALYLCASSRGEVNSYNEQFFGPGTRLTVL.

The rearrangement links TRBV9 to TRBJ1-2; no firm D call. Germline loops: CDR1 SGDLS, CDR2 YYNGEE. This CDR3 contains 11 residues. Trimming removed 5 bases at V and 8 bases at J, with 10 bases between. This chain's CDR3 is CASRKDLGYTF. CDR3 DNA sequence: TGTGCCAGCAGAAAAGACTTGGGCTACACCTTC.

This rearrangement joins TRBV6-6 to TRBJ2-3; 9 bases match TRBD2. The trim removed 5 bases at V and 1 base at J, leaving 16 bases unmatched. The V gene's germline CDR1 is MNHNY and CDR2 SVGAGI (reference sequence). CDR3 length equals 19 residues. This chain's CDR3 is CASSPRLAGSQGGTDTQYF. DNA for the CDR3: TGTGCCAGCAGTCCCCGGCTAGCGGGATCCCAAGGGGGCACAGATACGCAGTATTTT.

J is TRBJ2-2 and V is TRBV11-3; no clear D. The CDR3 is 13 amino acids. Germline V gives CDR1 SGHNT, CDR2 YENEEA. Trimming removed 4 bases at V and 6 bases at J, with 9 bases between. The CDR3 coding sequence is TGTGCCAGCAGCTCTATGGGCCCCGGGGAGCTGTTTTTT. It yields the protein CASSSMGPGELFF.

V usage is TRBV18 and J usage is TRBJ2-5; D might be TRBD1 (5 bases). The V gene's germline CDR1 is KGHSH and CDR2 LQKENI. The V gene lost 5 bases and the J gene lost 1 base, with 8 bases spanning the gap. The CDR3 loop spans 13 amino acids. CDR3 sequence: CASSSTVQETQYF. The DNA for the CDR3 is TGTGCCAGCTCATCGACAGTCCAAGAGACCCAGTACTTC.

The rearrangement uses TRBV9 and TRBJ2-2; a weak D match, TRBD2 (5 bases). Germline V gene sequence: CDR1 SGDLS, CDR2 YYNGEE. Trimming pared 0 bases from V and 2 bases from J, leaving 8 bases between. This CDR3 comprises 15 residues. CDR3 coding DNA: TGTGCCAGCAGCGTAGAACGGGGAAACACCGGGGAGCTGTTTTTT. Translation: CASSVERGNTGELFF.

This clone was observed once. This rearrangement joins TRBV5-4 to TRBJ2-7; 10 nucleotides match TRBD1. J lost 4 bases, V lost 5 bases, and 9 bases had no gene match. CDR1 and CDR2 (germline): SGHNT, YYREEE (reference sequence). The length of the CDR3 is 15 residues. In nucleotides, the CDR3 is TGTGCCAGCAGTCGGGACAGGGGAGACCCTTACGAGCAGTACGTC. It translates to CASSRDRGDPYEQYV.

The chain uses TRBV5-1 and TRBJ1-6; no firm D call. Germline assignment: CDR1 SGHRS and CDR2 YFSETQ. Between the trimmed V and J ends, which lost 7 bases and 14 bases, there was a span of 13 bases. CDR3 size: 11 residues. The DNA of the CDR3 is TGCGCCAGCCGCTCCTCTGGCTCCCTCCACTTT. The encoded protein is CASRSSGSLHF.

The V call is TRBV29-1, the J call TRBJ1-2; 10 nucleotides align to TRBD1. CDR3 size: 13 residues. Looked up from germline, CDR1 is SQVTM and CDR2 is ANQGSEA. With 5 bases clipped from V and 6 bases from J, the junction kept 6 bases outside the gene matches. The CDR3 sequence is CSVPGQGNNGYTF. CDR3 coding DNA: TGCAGCGTTCCGGGACAGGGGAACAATGGCTACACCTTC.

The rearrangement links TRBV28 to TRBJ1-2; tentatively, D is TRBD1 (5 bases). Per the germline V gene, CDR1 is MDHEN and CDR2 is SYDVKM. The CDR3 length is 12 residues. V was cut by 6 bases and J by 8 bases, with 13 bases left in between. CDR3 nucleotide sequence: TGTGCCAGCAGCACACAGGTTTACGGCTACACCTTC. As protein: CASSTQVYGYTF.

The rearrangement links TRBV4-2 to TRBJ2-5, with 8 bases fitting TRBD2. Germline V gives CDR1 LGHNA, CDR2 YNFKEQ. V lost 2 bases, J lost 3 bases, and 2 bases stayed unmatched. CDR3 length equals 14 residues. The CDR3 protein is CASSQTSGEETQYF. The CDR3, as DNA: TGTGCCAGCAGCCAAACTAGCGGAGAAGAGACCCAGTACTTC.

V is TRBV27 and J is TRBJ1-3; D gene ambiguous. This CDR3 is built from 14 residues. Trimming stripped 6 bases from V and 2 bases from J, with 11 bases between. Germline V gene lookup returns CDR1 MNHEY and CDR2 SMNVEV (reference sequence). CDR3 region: CASRLNGAGNTIYF. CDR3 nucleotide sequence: TGTGCCAGCAGACTCAACGGGGCTGGAAACACCATATATTTT.